The 30 T cell receptor beta chains below were found in one sample sequenced in a study of blood T cell repertoires in COVID-19. TCRdb's copy holds only in-frame clones and misses some; the assay was immunoSEQ multiplex PCR. The repertoire holds around 270,000 clones, with around nine tenths as singletons. Sequencing was done on a sample of peripheral blood. These TCRs come from a man aged 40-49 years with acute or convalescent COVID-19.

This clone came up a few times. The V gene is TRBV2, the J gene TRBJ1-6, with unresolved D. The CDR3 extends over 15 amino acids. Trimming pared 1 base from V and 9 bases from J, leaving 13 bases between. Per the germline V gene, CDR1 is SNHLY and CDR2 is FYNNEI. CDR3 sequence (DNA): TGTGCCAGCAGTGAAGACCCCCGATCGAGTTCACCCCTCCACTTT. It encodes CASSEDPRSSSPLHF.

This chain joins TRBV19 and TRBJ2-7, with a tentative D call TRBD1 (6 bases). The CDR3 runs 14 residues. Germline V gene lookup returns CDR1 LNHDA and CDR2 SQIVND (reference sequence). The V end lost 3 bases, the J end lost 0 bases, and 9 bases lay between the germline ends. CDR3 sequence (DNA): TGTGCCAGTAGTATGGGGACACACTCCTACGAGCAGTACTTC. Its translation: CASSMGTHSYEQYF.

J is TRBJ2-1 and V is TRBV11-2; TRBD2 agrees at 7 bases. The V and J ends lost 5 bases and 4 bases, in that order; junction bases with no gene match: 5. The CDR3 spans 14 residues. Per germline, CDR1 SGHAT and CDR2 FQNNGV. CDR3 residues: CASSVHGGYNEQFF. The CDR3 DNA reads as TGTGCCAGCAGCGTACACGGGGGGTACAATGAGCAGTTCTTC.

This sequence joins TRBV5-4 and TRBJ2-7; D uncertain. The CDR3 consists of 13 residues. Germline CDR1 and CDR2: SGHNT and YYREEE (reference sequence). The ends were cut back, 0 bases at V and 4 bases at J, with 8 bases in the middle. This CDR3 reads CASSLADTYEQYF. The CDR3 coding sequence is TGTGCCAGCAGCTTGGCCGATACATACGAGCAGTACTTC.

The genes are TRBV27 and TRBJ1-1, with 7 bases that match TRBD1. Germline V CDR1 and CDR2: MNHEY, SMNVEV (reference sequence). This CDR3 is built from 14 residues. V dropped 3 bases and J dropped 5; count of bases not matched to a gene: 6. The CDR3 coding sequence is TGTGCCAGCAGTTTTGGCAGGGGGAGTACTGAAGCTTTCTTT. The encoded protein is CASSFGRGSTEAFF.

Remarks on this clone: This sample includes further DNA sequences coding for the same CDR3. V usage is TRBV2 and J usage is TRBJ1-2; D is possibly TRBD1 (5 bases). Germline loops: CDR1 SNHLY, CDR2 FYNNEI. Trimming cost V 2 bases and J 2 bases, with 9 bases left between them. CDR3 length: 14 residues. The CDR3 region has the DNA TGTGCCAGCAGTGAACAGGGTTTAAACTATGGCTACACCTTC. Translating it yields CASSEQGLNYGYTF.

V gene TRBV5-8 combines with J gene TRBJ1-5; the D is unclear. Trimming took 2 bases from V and 5 from J, leaving 8 bases between them. The CDR3 spans 13 residues. CDR1 and CDR2 from the germline V gene are SGHTS and YDEGEE. CDR3 coding DNA: TGTGCCAGCAGCTTTCAGAAAGATCAGCCCCAGCATTTT. Amino acid sequence: CASSFQKDQPQHF.

The chain links TRBV3-1 (or the pseudogene TRBV3-2) to TRBJ1-1; D is ambiguous. Germline V CDR1 and CDR2: LGHDT, YNNKEL (reference sequence). V shed 2 bases and J shed 1 base, with 5 bases lying between them. This CDR3 is 13 amino acids long. Written as DNA, the CDR3 is TGTGCCAGCAGCCAAACGGGGAACACTGAAGCTTTCTTT. Encoded protein: CASSQTGNTEAFF.

The CDR3 loop is CASSGAERSLEAFF. CDR3 DNA sequence: TGTGCCAGCAGTGGAGCGGAGCGCAGCCTCGAAGCTTTCTTT. The genes are TRBV2 and TRBJ1-1; D not certain. V was trimmed by 4 bases and J by 8 bases, leaving 17 bases between them. This CDR3 is 14 amino acids long. Germline V gene data show CDR1 as SNHLY and CDR2 as FYNNEI. The entire variable domain, with the rest obtained from reference TRBV2 and TRBJ1-1, is as follows: EPEVTQTPSHQVTQMGQEVILRCVPISNHLYFYWYRQILGQKVEFLVSFYNNEISEKSEIFDDQFSVERPDGSNFTLKIRSTKLEDSAMYFCASSGAERSLEAFFGQGTRLTVV.

This chain uses TRBV5-6 with TRBJ2-1, with D possibly matching TRBD2 (5 bases). V gave up 6 bases and J gave up 6 bases, with 16 bases separating them. Germline values: CDR1 SGHDT, CDR2 YYEEEE. The CDR3 totals 14 residues. CDR3: CASTSNGVLNEQFF. The CDR3 bases are TGTGCCAGCACCTCAAACGGGGTACTCAATGAGCAGTTCTTC.

The chain has TRBV10-2 and TRBJ2-1; D is undetermined. In germline, CDR1 is WSHSY, CDR2 SAAADI. The CDR3 runs to 15 residues. Trimming left V 10 bases short and J 7 bases short, with 23 bases between. As DNA, the CDR3 is TGCGCCACCTCCCTTAACATAGCTCTCGGGAATGAGCAGTTCTTC. It specifies CATSLNIALGNEQFF.

The V call is TRBV7-9, the J call TRBJ2-7, with D maybe TRBD2 (6 bases). Germline V CDR1 and CDR2: SEHNR, FQNEAQ (reference sequence). The CDR3 is 14 residues long. V lost 0 bases and J lost 3, with 9 bases in between. DNA for the CDR3: TGTGCCAGCAGCTTAGCAGGGGAGGTCTACGAGCAGTACTTC. Protein product: CASSLAGEVYEQYF. The whole variable domain, filled in from reference TRBV7-9 and TRBJ2-7, reads DTGVSQNPRHKITKRGQNVTFRCDPISEHNRLYWYRQTLGQGPEFLTYFQNEAQLEKSRLLSDRFSAERPKGSFSTLEIQRTEQGDSAMYLCASSLAGEVYEQYFGPGTRLTVT.

The rearrangement joins TRBV5-4 to TRBJ1-1; D uncertain. Germline assignment: CDR1 SGHNT and CDR2 YYREEE (reference sequence). This CDR3 has 16 amino acids. The V end lost 0 bases, the J end lost 7 bases, and 19 bases lay between the germline ends. CDR3 in amino acids: CASSLGAGQAGYEAFF. In nucleotides, the CDR3 is TGTGCCAGCAGCTTGGGGGCCGGGCAGGCGGGATATGAAGCTTTCTTT.

The V and J genes are TRBV7-6 and TRBJ2-2; a possible D gene is TRBD1 (5 bases). V lost 1 base, J lost 0 bases, and 15 bases lay in between. The CDR3 is 18 residues long. CDR1 is SGHVS and CDR2 is FNYEAQ in the germline V gene. The CDR3 bases are TGTGCCAGCAGCTTAGTTGCGACAGCCAAGCCGAACACCGGGGAGCTGTTTTTT. Translating gives CASSLVATAKPNTGELFF.

The V gene is TRBV27, the J gene TRBJ2-7; 9 positions agree with TRBD1. The germline V gene encodes CDR1 MNHEY and CDR2 SMNVEV (reference sequence). This CDR3 comprises 14 residues. Germline trimming cut 5 bases from V and 0 bases from J; bases unmatched to any gene: 2. The CDR3 sequence is CASSPTGGSYEQYF. The CDR3 coding sequence is TGTGCCAGCAGTCCGACAGGGGGCTCCTACGAGCAGTACTTC.

The chain has TRBV7-9 and TRBJ2-2, with TRBD1 matching 10 bases. The V segment lost 5 bases and the J segment 4 bases; nucleotides outside the gene matches: 10. CDR1 is SEHNR and CDR2 is FQNEAQ in the germline V gene (reference sequence). This CDR3 has 17 residues. The CDR3 loop is CASSPDRGLRATGELFF. The CDR3 DNA is TGTGCCAGCAGCCCTGACAGGGGGCTTAGGGCCACCGGGGAGCTGTTTTTT.

This chain uses TRBV12-3 or TRBV12-4 with TRBJ2-7; D perhaps matches TRBD2 (5 bases). The CDR3 runs 12 residues. V lost 5 bases, J lost 5 bases, and 10 bases lay in between. The CDR3, as DNA: TGTGCCAGCAGTGCCGGGGTCCACGAGCAGTACTTC. Protein product: CASSAGVHEQYF.

The chain joins TRBV11-2 to TRBJ2-3; 7 bases agree with TRBD2. Germline V lookup: CDR1 SGHAT, CDR2 FQNNGV. Trimming at V came to 5 bases and at J to 6 bases, leaving 8 bases not matched to a gene. This CDR3 spans 14 amino acids. CDR3 nucleotides: TGTGCCAGCAGCCAGACTAGCATGACTGATACGCAGTATTTT. Amino acids: CASSQTSMTDTQYF.

The chain employs TRBV18 and TRBJ2-6; D uncertain. Germline CDR1 reads KGHSH; CDR2 reads LQKENI. V lost 6 bases and J 4 bases, leaving 13 bases between the germline ends. The CDR3 spans 15 residues. Here the CDR3 DNA reads TGTGCCAGCTCCCTAGGATCGGAAGGGGCCAACGTCCTGACTTTC. Protein sequence: CASSLGSEGANVLTF. The whole variable domain, filled in from reference TRBV18 and TRBJ2-6, reads NAGVMQNPRHLVRRRGQEARLRCSPMKGHSHVYWYRQLPEEGLKFMVYLQKENIIDESGMPKERFSAEFPKEGPSILRIQQVVRGDSAAYFCASSLGSEGANVLTFGAGSRLTVL.

The chain links TRBV12-5 to TRBJ1-5; possible D gene TRBD1, 6 bases. The V gene lost 6 bases and the J gene lost 4 bases, with 13 bases spanning the gap. This CDR3 has 14 residues. The germline gives CDR1 LGHNT, CDR2 FRNRAP. CDR3 sequence (DNA): TGTGCTAGTGGCCCTGGGGGCAGGAATCAGCCCCAGCATTTT. Amino acids: CASGPGGRNQPQHF.

The chain combines TRBV7-2 with TRBJ2-6; maybe TRBD1 (5 bases). The CDR3 is 16 amino acids. CDR1 and CDR2 from the germline V gene are SGHTA and FQGNSA. Trimming pared 5 bases from V and 2 bases from J, leaving 13 bases between. CDR3 sequence: CASSPGILTGANVLTF. The CDR3 DNA sequence: TGTGCCAGCAGCCCAGGGATTTTGACTGGGGCCAACGTCCTGACTTTC.

This chain uses TRBV23-1 with TRBJ2-1; D is undetermined. TRBV23-1 belongs to the ORF category, with a function that is uncertain. This CDR3 spans 11 amino acids. This chain's CDR3 is CPRDRGIAQFF. In nucleotides, the CDR3 is TGCCCTAGAGACCGAGGTATCGCGCAGTTCTTC.

This clone is a singleton in its sample. V usage is TRBV29-1 and J usage is TRBJ1-1; 9 bases line up with TRBD1. CDR1 and CDR2 (germline): SQVTM, ANQGSEA. With 4 bases clipped from V and 5 bases from J, the junction kept 11 bases outside the gene matches. The CDR3 sequence is 15 residues long. CDR3 coding DNA: TGCAGCGTTGGGCGAGGGGGACAGGGATGGACTGAAGCTTTCTTT. It codes for CSVGRGGQGWTEAFF.

CDR3 bases: TGTGCCAGCAGTAGTCGGTCTAGCAATCAGCCCCAGCATTTT. Protein: CASSSRSSNQPQHF. The chain recombines TRBV7-8 with TRBJ1-5; no reliable D call. The length of the CDR3 is 14 residues. V shed 6 bases and J shed 0 bases, with 9 bases lying between them. CDR1 and CDR2 from the germline V gene are SGHVS and FQNEAQ. The variable domain in full, with the rest retrieved from reference TRBV7-8 and TRBJ1-5, is GAGVSQSPRYKVAKRGQDVALRCDPISGHVSLFWYQQALGQGPEFLTYFQNEAQLDKSGLPSDRFFAERPEGSVSTLKIQRTQQEDSAVYLCASSSRSSNQPQHFGDGTRLSIL.

The V call is TRBV2, the J call TRBJ2-3; D possibly corresponds to TRBD2 (6 bases). The CDR3 contains 15 residues. The germline V and J ends were trimmed by 6 bases and 5 bases, with 18 bases remaining between them. Germline loops: CDR1 SNHLY, CDR2 FYNNEI. Here the CDR3 DNA reads TGTGCCAGCAGGGAGGGAATAGGGAGAAGAGATACGCAGTATTTT. As protein: CASREGIGRRDTQYF. Combining the CDR3 with reference TRBV2 and TRBJ2-3 gives the whole variable domain EPEVTQTPSHQVTQMGQEVILRCVPISNHLYFYWYRQILGQKVEFLVSFYNNEISEKSEIFDDQFSVERPDGSNFTLKIRSTKLEDSAMYFCASREGIGRRDTQYFGPGTRLTVL.

This CDR3 is CASSLRGSNQPQHF. The CDR3 DNA reads as TGTGCCAGCAGCCTCAGGGGAAGCAATCAGCCCCAGCATTTT. The chain has TRBV5-8 and TRBJ1-5, with D possibly matching TRBD1 (6 bases). V was shortened by 4 bases and J by 1 base, with 9 bases between the two germline ends. The CDR3 spans 14 residues. The germline V gene has CDR1 SGHTS and CDR2 YDEGEE.

This chain uses TRBV2 with TRBJ1-1; D is undetermined. The CDR3 is made up of 12 amino acids. Germline V gives CDR1 SNHLY, CDR2 FYNNEI. V lost 5 bases, J lost 8 bases, and 12 bases lay in between. As DNA, the CDR3 is TGTGCCAGCAGTAATCGACCGACAGAAGCTTTCTTT. Residues: CASSNRPTEAFF. Based on the CDR3 plus reference TRBV2 and TRBJ1-1, the full variable domain is EPEVTQTPSHQVTQMGQEVILRCVPISNHLYFYWYRQILGQKVEFLVSFYNNEISEKSEIFDDQFSVERPDGSNFTLKIRSTKLEDSAMYFCASSNRPTEAFFGQGTRLTVV.

This chain links TRBV6-1 with TRBJ2-7; 8 positions agree with TRBD1. V was clipped by 1 base and J by 4 bases; unmatched bases: 3. CDR1 and CDR2 (germline): MNHNS, SASEGT. The CDR3 covers 14 residues. The CDR3 here is CASSEGTGFYEQYF. CDR3 sequence (DNA): TGTGCCAGCAGTGAAGGGACAGGGTTTTACGAGCAGTACTTC.

V usage is TRBV13 and J usage is TRBJ2-1; 9 nucleotides match TRBD2. Germline V gene sequence: CDR1 PRHDT, CDR2 FYEKMQ (reference sequence). After removal of 3 bases from V and 4 bases from J, the junction contained 16 bases not matched to a gene. The CDR3 covers 19 residues. CDR3 residues: CASSFPAAGGPHLYNEQFF. The CDR3 DNA reads as TGTGCCAGCAGCTTCCCCGCAGCGGGGGGCCCGCATTTGTACAATGAGCAGTTCTTC.

This chain uses TRBV2 with TRBJ2-7; a possible D gene is TRBD1 (6 bases). V was cut by 8 bases and J by 4 bases, with 15 bases left in between. The germline V gene encodes CDR1 SNHLY and CDR2 FYNNEI. CDR3 length: 13 residues. This CDR3 is CASQLEGGYEQYF. The CDR3 nucleotides are TGTGCCAGCCAGTTGGAAGGGGGTTACGAGCAGTACTTC.